The next 18 T cell receptor beta chains were all read from a single sample in a study of T cells in women clearing cervical HPV infection. Clones were read by immunoSEQ multiplex PCR, and TCRdb kept only the in-frame ones, dropping some. The table gives around 39,000 clones; the top ten clones make up roughly 6% of it. Sequencing was performed on blood buffy coat. The receptors stem from a woman aged 18 to 75 with a cervical HPV16 infection that either progressed to CIN3+ or cleared (not recorded which).

Worth noting for this clone: The read is 3 residues too short to cover the CDR3 end, so that end is filled in from the germline J gene. This rearrangement joins TRBV20-1 to TRBJ1-1; 7 bases map to TRBD1. V trimming: 2 bases; J trimming: 3 bases; junction bases outside the gene matches: 6. This CDR3 is built from 14 residues. CDR1 is DFQATT, CDR2 SNEGSKA, per germline (reference sequence). The CDR3 loop is CSARRQGRDTEAFF. The CDR3 DNA, read in part, is TGCAGTGCTAGACGACAGGGTCGAGACACTGAA.

As to this clone: Read sequence stops 3 residues before the CDR3 end, and the germline J gene provides the missing end. The chain combines TRBV7-9 with TRBJ2-5; 9 bases line up with TRBD1. This CDR3 region has 14 residues. CDR1 SEHNR and CDR2 FQNEAQ come from the germline V gene (reference sequence). V shed 2 bases and J 5 bases; nucleotides not matched to a gene: 3. Here the CDR3 reads CASSLRTGVETQYF. The sequenced CDR3 bases are TGTGCCAGCAGCTTACGGACAGGGGTCGAGACC.

Notes on this clone: The read stops 3 residues short of the end of the CDR3; the missing end is completed from the germline J gene. The J gene is TRBJ2-5, the V gene TRBV7-3; 9 bases agree with TRBD2. This CDR3 comprises 15 residues. CDR1 and CDR2 from the germline V gene are SGHTA and FQGTGA. V shed 0 bases and J 5 bases; nucleotides not matched to a gene: 4. The part of the CDR3 DNA that was read is TGTGCCAGCAGCTTAACTAGCGGGAGTGAGGAGACC. Translated, it gives CASSLTSGSEET. The complete CDR3 reads CASSLTSGSEETQYF.

The part of the CDR3 DNA that was read is TGTGCCGGGTCCGGGACAGGGAATTCACCC. This codes for CAGSGTGNSP. The whole CDR3 sequence reads CAGSGTGNSPLHF. The chain carries TRBV19 and TRBJ1-6, with 9 bases aligning to TRBD1. The read terminates 3 residues ahead of where the CDR3 ends, so the germline J gene completes it. The trim removed 11 bases at V and 7 bases at J, leaving 6 bases unmatched. The germline CDR1 and CDR2 sequences are LNHDA and SQIVND (reference sequence). The CDR3 covers 13 residues.

In regard to this clone: The read terminates 3 residues ahead of where the CDR3 ends, so the germline J gene completes it. The chain has TRBV30 and TRBJ1-5; no definite D call. V was clipped by 0 bases and J by 0 bases, with 6 bases between them. This CDR3 spans 14 amino acids. Germline assignment: CDR1 GTSNPN and CDR2 SVGIG (reference sequence). The CDR3 loop reads CAWSVLNSNQPQHF. The CDR3 DNA, read in part, is TGTGCCTGGAGTGTACTGAATAGCAATCAGCCC.

For this clone: Read sequence stops 3 residues before the CDR3 end, and the germline J gene provides the missing end. This chain joins TRBV19 and TRBJ1-1; unclear D gene. The CDR3 totals 13 residues. V was cut by 6 bases and J by 4 bases, with 12 bases left in between. In germline, CDR1 is LNHDA, CDR2 SQIVND (reference sequence). The CDR3 loop reads CASRPVFGTEAFF. The DNA read from the CDR3 is TGTGCCAGTAGACCAGTGTTTGGCACTGAA. Supplemented by reference TRBV19 and TRBJ1-1, the full variable domain reads DGGITQSPKYLFRKEGQNVTLSCEQNLNHDAMYWYRQDPGQGLRLIYYSQIVNDFQKGDIAEGYSVSREKKESFPLTVTSAQKNPTAFYLCASRPVFGTEAFFGQGTRLTVV.

As for this clone: The CDR3 extends 3 residues past the end of the read, so its final part is completed from the germline J gene. The chain is built from TRBV5-1 and TRBJ2-5; D possibly corresponds to TRBD2 (6 bases). Trimming pared 5 bases from V and 1 base from J, leaving 18 bases between. Germline assignment: CDR1 SGHRS and CDR2 YFSETQ. The CDR3 consists of 16 residues. CDR3 DNA (partial): TGCGCCAGCAGACCCGCACTAGCAAGGGGCCAAGAGACC. Translating gives CASRPALARGQET. The CDR3 in full is CASRPALARGQETQYF.

In regard to this clone: The read finishes 3 residues shy of the CDR3 end, and the germline J gene is used to complete it. The chain employs TRBV20-1 and TRBJ1-4; the D gene is possibly TRBD1 (6 bases). The V end was cut by 7 bases, the J end by 4 bases, with 16 bases between. Germline V lookup: CDR1 DFQATT, CDR2 SNEGSKA (reference sequence). CDR3 length: 14 amino acids. The CDR3 bases that were read are TGCAGTGTCAACACAGGGCTCGGTAATGAAAAA. This encodes CSVNTGLGNEK. The complete CDR3 reads CSVNTGLGNEKLFF.

To note about this clone: The CDR3 is cut off 3 residues early in the read; its end comes from the germline J gene. This chain joins TRBV7-8 and TRBJ1-5, with 10 bases fitting TRBD1. Germline-derived CDR1 and CDR2 are SGHVS and FQNEAQ. The CDR3 extends over 16 amino acids. Trimming at V came to 4 bases and at J to 2 bases, leaving 5 bases not matched to a gene. CDR3 sequence reads: CASSSWDRGGNQPQHF. The CDR3 bases that were read are TGTGCCAGCAGCTCCTGGGACAGGGGTGGCAATCAGCCC.

Comments on this clone: The CDR3 end lies 3 residues beyond the end of the read and is filled in from the germline J gene. The chain carries TRBV28 and TRBJ2-7, with 7 bases identical to TRBD1. Per germline, CDR1 MDHEN and CDR2 SYDVKM. Trimming removed 5 bases from V and 0 bases from J; junction bases left unmatched: 10. This CDR3 contains 16 residues. CDR3 DNA, as far as it was read: TGTGCCAGCAGTCCTCCCCCGGGACAGTACTCCTACGAG. It translates to CASSPPPGQYSYE. Given in full, the CDR3 is CASSPPPGQYSYEQYF.

With respect to this clone: The CDR3 extends 3 residues past the end of the read, so its final part is completed from the germline J gene. The chain couples TRBV11-1 to TRBJ2-3, with 13 bases fitting TRBD2. CDR1 is SGHAT, CDR2 FQDESV, per germline (reference sequence). The CDR3 is 15 amino acids. The CDR3 bases that were read are TGTGCCAGCAGCCATGGGACTAGCGGGAAAGAGACG. As protein: CASSHGTSGKET. The full CDR3 protein reads CASSHGTSGKETQYF. Filled out from reference TRBV11-1 and TRBJ2-3, the complete variable domain reads EAEVAQSPRYKITEKSQAVAFWCDPISGHATLYWYRQILGQGPELLVQFQDESVVDDSQLPKDRFSAERLKGVDSTLKIQPAELGDSAMYLCASSHGTSGKETQYFGPGTRLTVL.

As to this clone: The read ends 3 residues before the CDR3 terminus; that terminus is restored from the germline J gene. The chain has TRBV30 and TRBJ2-4, with D perhaps matching TRBD1 (6 bases). Germline values: CDR1 GTSNPN, CDR2 SVGIG (reference sequence). The CDR3 consists of 15 residues. The part of the CDR3 DNA that was read is TGTGCCTGGAGATTAAACTCGAGGACAGTCTATGGT. Translated, it gives CAWRLNSRTVYG. The entire CDR3 reads CAWRLNSRTVYGQYF.

As regards this clone: Sequencing ends 3 residues short of the CDR3 end; the germline J gene provides the rest. This chain joins TRBV20-1 and TRBJ1-1, with TRBD1 identical over 7 bases. The CDR3 is 12 residues long. Germline V gene lookup returns CDR1 DFQATT and CDR2 SNEGSKA (reference sequence). V lost 5 bases to trimming and J lost 4 bases; unmatched junction nucleotides: 4. CDR3 bases read: TGCAGTGCTCGACAGGGTAGCACTGAA. Translation gives CSARQGSTE. The CDR3 in its entirety is CSARQGSTEAFF.

Regarding this clone: The read comes to an end 3 residues before the CDR3 does, leaving the germline J gene to fill in the end. This chain connects TRBV20-1 to TRBJ1-1; D is possibly TRBD1 (6 bases). From germline, CDR1 is DFQATT and CDR2 SNEGSKA (reference sequence). The length of the CDR3 is 12 residues. V lost 4 bases, J lost 6 bases, and 12 bases lay in between. The CDR3 sequence is CSATRGWAEAFF. The CDR3 DNA, read in part, is TGCAGTGCTACCAGGGGTTGGGCTGAA.

Frequency places this clone as medium-sized. The read terminates 3 residues before the CDR3 end, so the remaining end is supplied by the germline J gene. The rearrangement joins TRBV2 to TRBJ1-2; D is unresolved. CDR3 length equals 13 residues. The germline CDR1 and CDR2 sequences are SNHLY and FYNNEI. The V gene lost 4 bases and the J gene lost 4 bases, with 10 bases spanning the gap. Incomplete CDR3 DNA: TGTGCCAGCAGTGTTCGGTCCGGCTATGGC. It codes for CASSVRSGYG. The whole CDR3 protein is CASSVRSGYGYTF.

A remark on this clone: The read terminates 3 residues ahead of where the CDR3 ends, so the germline J gene completes it. V usage is TRBV12-3 or TRBV12-4 and J usage is TRBJ2-2; a possible D gene is TRBD1 (6 bases). Trimming removed 8 bases at V and 4 bases at J, with 17 bases between. The CDR3 contains 15 residues. Incomplete CDR3 DNA: TGTGCCAGCCGTAGGGGGAACCGCCCCACCGGGGAG. The encoded protein is CASRRGNRPTGE. The whole CDR3 protein is CASRRGNRPTGELFF.

Note on this clone: Read coverage stops 3 residues before the CDR3 terminus; the germline J gene supplies the remainder. The V gene is TRBV10-2, the J gene TRBJ2-5; D gene uncertain. From germline, CDR1 is WSHSY and CDR2 SAAADI. The CDR3 spans 13 residues. Trimming stripped 6 bases from V and 4 bases from J, with 12 bases between. CDR3 bases read: TGCGCCAGCAGCTGGCAAGGGTCAGAGACC. Translation gives CASSWQGSET. The full CDR3 reads CASSWQGSETQYF.

Notes on this clone: The read ends 3 residues early relative to the CDR3; the germline J gene fills the gap. The chain recombines TRBV6-2 or TRBV6-3 with TRBJ1-5, with unresolved D. The CDR3 has 14 residues. CDR1 is MNHEY, CDR2 SVGEGT, per germline. Trimming took 7 bases from V and 6 from J, leaving 16 bases between them. Incomplete CDR3 DNA: TGTGCCAGCAAAACTTCAGGAGGAACTCAGCCC. Translation gives CASKTSGGTQP. From start to end, the CDR3 is CASKTSGGTQPQHF.